This is a list of T cell receptor beta chains from one sample in a study of blood T cell repertoires in COVID-19. Sequenced by immunoSEQ multiplex PCR; TCRdb stores in-frame clones only, minus some. Here the sample spans approximately 120,000 clones, around 74% being singletons. Sequenced material: peripheral blood. All receptors derive from a man aged 60-69 years with acute or convalescent COVID-19. Each CDR3 is given with its conserved first and last residue. Fields, in order: J gene, clone size, D gene, V gene, CDR3 DNA, CDR3 protein. A D gene is named only where the DNA matches it firmly. Clone size, where shown, is once, few, many, or a class for clones that have expanded.

j_gene: TRBJ1-6
abundance: -
d_gene: -
v_gene: TRBV19
CDR3nt: TGTGCCAGTAGTCCGAAGCGGTTTTCACCCCTCCACTTT
CDR3aa: CASSPKRFSPLHF

j_gene: TRBJ2-5
abundance: -
d_gene: -
v_gene: TRBV5-1
CDR3nt: TGCGCCAGCGGGTCACAGGAGAATGAAGAGACCCAGTACTTC
CDR3aa: CASGSQENEETQYF

j_gene: TRBJ1-1
abundance: -
d_gene: -
v_gene: TRBV12-3/TRBV12-4
CDR3nt: TGTGCCAGCATGAGGCACCAGGGTCCGGCTTTCTTT
CDR3aa: CASMRHQGPAFF

j_gene: TRBJ2-4
abundance: -
d_gene: TRBD1
v_gene: TRBV28
CDR3nt: TGTGCCAGCAGCCCGGGACAGGGGGCGCAGAGCATTCAGTACTTC
CDR3aa: CASSPGQGAQSIQYF

j_gene: TRBJ2-3
abundance: -
d_gene: -
v_gene: TRBV3-1/TRBV3-2
CDR3nt: TGTGCCAGCCGCGGGGCAGATACGCAGTATTTT
CDR3aa: CASRGADTQYF

j_gene: TRBJ1-1
abundance: few
d_gene: TRBD1
v_gene: TRBV19
CDR3nt: TGTGCCAGTACCAACCCCCGTACAGGGGCCCGAAGTGAAGCTTTCTTT
CDR3aa: CASTNPRTGARSEAFF

j_gene: TRBJ1-4
abundance: once
d_gene: -
v_gene: TRBV5-6
CDR3nt: TGTGCCAGCAGCTTGGCCGGGGGACTCGGTGAAAAACTGTTTTTT
CDR3aa: CASSLAGGLGEKLFF

j_gene: TRBJ2-4
abundance: few
d_gene: TRBD2
v_gene: TRBV19
CDR3nt: TGTGCCAAGAGAACCCCGACTAGCGCAAAAAACATTCAGTACTTC
CDR3aa: CAKRTPTSAKNIQYF

j_gene: TRBJ1-4
abundance: -
d_gene: TRBD1
v_gene: TRBV7-7
CDR3nt: TGTGCCAGCAGCCGGGACAGGAAAAATGAAAAACTGTTTTTT
CDR3aa: CASSRDRKNEKLFF

j_gene: TRBJ2-3
abundance: few
d_gene: TRBD2
v_gene: TRBV7-3
CDR3nt: TGTGCCAGCAGCTTAACGGGCGGGAGGGCCGGTACGCAGTATTTT
CDR3aa: CASSLTGGRAGTQYF

j_gene: TRBJ2-3
abundance: many
d_gene: TRBD2
v_gene: TRBV7-8
CDR3nt: TGTGCCAGCAGCCCACGTCGACTAGCGGGGTGGGGAGATACGCAGTATTTT
CDR3aa: CASSPRRLAGWGDTQYF

j_gene: TRBJ2-7
abundance: few
d_gene: TRBD2
v_gene: TRBV19
CDR3nt: TGTGCCAGTAGTATGCGGGAGTCTACCTACGAGCAGTACTTC
CDR3aa: CASSMRESTYEQYF

j_gene: TRBJ1-2
abundance: -
d_gene: TRBD1
v_gene: TRBV3-1/TRBV3-2
CDR3nt: TGTGCCAGCAGCCAGGTGACAGGGAACTATGGCTACACCTTC
CDR3aa: CASSQVTGNYGYTF

j_gene: TRBJ2-7
abundance: -
d_gene: TRBD1
v_gene: TRBV7-9
CDR3nt: TGTGCCAGCAGCCCTTCTTCTCGACAGGGCTACGAGCAGTACTTC
CDR3aa: CASSPSSRQGYEQYF

j_gene: TRBJ2-1
abundance: -
d_gene: TRBD2
v_gene: TRBV4-1
CDR3nt: TGCGCCAGCAGCCAAGAAGCTAGCGGGGGCCTCAGCTCCTACAATGAGCAGTTCTTC
CDR3aa: CASSQEASGGLSSYNEQFF

j_gene: TRBJ2-2
abundance: few
d_gene: -
v_gene: TRBV6-6
CDR3nt: TGTGCCAGCAGTTACTCTCAGGGGCTTGCTTCCGGGGAGCTGTTTTTT
CDR3aa: CASSYSQGLASGELFF